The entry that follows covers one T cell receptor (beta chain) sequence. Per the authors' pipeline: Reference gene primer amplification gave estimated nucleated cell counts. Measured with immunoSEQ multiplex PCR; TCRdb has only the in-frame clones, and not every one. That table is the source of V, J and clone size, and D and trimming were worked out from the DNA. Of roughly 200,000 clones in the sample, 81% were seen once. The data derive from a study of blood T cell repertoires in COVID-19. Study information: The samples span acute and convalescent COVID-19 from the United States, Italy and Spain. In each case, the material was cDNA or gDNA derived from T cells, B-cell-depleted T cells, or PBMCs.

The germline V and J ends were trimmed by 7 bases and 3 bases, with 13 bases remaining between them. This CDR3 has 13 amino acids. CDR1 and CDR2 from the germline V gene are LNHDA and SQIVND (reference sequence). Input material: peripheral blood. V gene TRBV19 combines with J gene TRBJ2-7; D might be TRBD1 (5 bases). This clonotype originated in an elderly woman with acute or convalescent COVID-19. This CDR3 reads CASNKKGNYEQYF. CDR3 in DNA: TGTGCCAGTAATAAAAAGGGGAACTACGAGCAGTACTTC.